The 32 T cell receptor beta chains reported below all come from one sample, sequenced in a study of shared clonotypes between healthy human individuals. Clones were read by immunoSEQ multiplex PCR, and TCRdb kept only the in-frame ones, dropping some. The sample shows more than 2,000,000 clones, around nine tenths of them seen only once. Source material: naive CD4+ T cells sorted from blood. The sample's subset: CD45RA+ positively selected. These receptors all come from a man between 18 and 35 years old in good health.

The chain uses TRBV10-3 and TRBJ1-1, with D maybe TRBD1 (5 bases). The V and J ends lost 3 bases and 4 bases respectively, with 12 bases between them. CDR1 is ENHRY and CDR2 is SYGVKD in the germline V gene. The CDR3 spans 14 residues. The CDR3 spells CAISDGARGTEAFF. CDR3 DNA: TGTGCCATCAGTGACGGGGCGCGGGGCACTGAAGCTTTCTTT.

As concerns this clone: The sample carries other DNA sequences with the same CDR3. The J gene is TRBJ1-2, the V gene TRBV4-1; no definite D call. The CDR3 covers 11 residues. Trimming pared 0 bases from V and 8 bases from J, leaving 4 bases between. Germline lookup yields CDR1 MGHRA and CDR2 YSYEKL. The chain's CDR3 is CASSQDGGYTF. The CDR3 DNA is TGCGCCAGCAGCCAAGACGGCGGCTACACCTTC.

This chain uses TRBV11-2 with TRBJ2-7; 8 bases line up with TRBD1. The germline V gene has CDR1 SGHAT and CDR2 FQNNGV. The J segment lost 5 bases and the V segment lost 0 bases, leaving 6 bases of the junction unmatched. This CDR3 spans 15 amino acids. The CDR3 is CASSLDGQGRNEQYF. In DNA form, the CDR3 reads TGTGCCAGCAGCTTAGATGGACAGGGTAGAAACGAGCAGTACTTC.

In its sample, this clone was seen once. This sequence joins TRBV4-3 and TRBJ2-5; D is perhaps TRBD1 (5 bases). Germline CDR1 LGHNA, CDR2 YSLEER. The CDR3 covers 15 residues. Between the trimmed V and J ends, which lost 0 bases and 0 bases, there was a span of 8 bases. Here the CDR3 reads CASSQDWGNQETQYF. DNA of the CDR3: TGCGCCAGCAGCCAAGATTGGGGCAACCAAGAGACCCAGTACTTC.

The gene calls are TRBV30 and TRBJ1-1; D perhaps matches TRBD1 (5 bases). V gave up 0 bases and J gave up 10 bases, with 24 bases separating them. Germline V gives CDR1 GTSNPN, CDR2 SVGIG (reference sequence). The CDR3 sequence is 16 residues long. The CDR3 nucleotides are TGTGCCTGGAGTGTAATCGGGGGTCCTGGCGCGGGGTCAGCTTTCTTT. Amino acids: CAWSVIGGPGAGSAFF. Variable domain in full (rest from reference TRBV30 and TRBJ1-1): SQTIHQWPATLVQPVGSPLSLECTVEGTSNPNLYWYRQAAGRGLQLLFYSVGIGQISSEVPQNLSASRPQDRQFILSSKKLLLSDSGFYLCAWSVIGGPGAGSAFFGQGTRLTVV.

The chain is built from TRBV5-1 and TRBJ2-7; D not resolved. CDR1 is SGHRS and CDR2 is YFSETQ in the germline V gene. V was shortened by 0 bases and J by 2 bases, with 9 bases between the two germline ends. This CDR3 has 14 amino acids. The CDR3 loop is CASSLGFATYEQYF. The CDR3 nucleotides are TGCGCCAGCAGCTTGGGCTTTGCTACCTACGAGCAGTACTTC.

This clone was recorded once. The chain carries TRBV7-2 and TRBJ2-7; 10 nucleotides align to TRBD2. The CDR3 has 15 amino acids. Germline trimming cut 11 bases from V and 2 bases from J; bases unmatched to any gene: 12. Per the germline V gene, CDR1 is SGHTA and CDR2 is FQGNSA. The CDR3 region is CAGSRAAGGPYEQYF. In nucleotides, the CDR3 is TGTGCCGGTAGCAGGGCAGCGGGAGGGCCCTACGAGCAGTACTTC.

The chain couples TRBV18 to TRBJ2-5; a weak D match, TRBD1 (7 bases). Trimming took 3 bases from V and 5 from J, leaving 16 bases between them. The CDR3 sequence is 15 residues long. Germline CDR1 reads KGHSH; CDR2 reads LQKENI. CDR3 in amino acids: CASSPTKGAGETQYF. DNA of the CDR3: TGTGCCAGCTCACCTACGAAGGGGGCGGGGGAGACCCAGTACTTC.

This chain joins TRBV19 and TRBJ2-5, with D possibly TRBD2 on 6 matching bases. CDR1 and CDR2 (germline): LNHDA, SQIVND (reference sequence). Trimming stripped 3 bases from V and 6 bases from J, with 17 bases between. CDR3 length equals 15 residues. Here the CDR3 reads CASSIEGGGRKTQYF. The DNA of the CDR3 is TGTGCCAGTAGTATCGAGGGTGGGGGGAGGAAGACCCAGTACTTC.

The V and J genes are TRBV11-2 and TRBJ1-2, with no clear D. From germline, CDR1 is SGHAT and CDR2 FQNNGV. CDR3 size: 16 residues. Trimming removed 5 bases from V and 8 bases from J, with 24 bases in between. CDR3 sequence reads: CASSMESGSPWGGYTF. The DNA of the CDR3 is TGTGCCAGCAGCATGGAATCGGGCAGCCCCTGGGGAGGCTACACCTTC.

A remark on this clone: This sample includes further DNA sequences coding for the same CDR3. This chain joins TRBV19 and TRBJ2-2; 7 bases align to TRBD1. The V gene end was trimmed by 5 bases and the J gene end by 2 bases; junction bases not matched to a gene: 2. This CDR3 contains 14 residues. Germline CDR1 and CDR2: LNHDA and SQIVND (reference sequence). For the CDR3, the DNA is TGTGCCAGTAGTTCAGGGGGAAACACCGGGGAGCTGTTTTTT. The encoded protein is CASSSGGNTGELFF.

The CDR3 region has the DNA TGTGCCAGCAGCTCACAGGGCATGAACACTGAAGCTTTCTTT. Translated: CASSSQGMNTEAFF. The V and J genes are TRBV7-6 and TRBJ1-1; D is possibly TRBD1 (6 bases). The CDR3 has 14 residues. The V end lost 4 bases, the J end lost 0 bases, and 9 bases lay between the germline ends. Per germline, CDR1 SGHVS and CDR2 FNYEAQ.

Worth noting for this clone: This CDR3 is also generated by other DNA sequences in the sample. The CDR3 DNA sequence: TGTGCCAGCAGCGGACTAGCAGATACGCAGTATTTT. Its protein product is CASSGLADTQYF. The chain uses TRBV9 and TRBJ2-3; D possibly corresponds to TRBD2 (6 bases). Germline CDR1 SGDLS, CDR2 YYNGEE. Trimming stripped 3 bases from V and 4 bases from J, with 6 bases between. The CDR3 totals 12 residues.

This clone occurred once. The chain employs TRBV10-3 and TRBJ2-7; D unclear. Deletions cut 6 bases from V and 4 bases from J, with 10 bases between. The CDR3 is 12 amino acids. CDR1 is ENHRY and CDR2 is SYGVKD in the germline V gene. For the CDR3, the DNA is TGTGCCATCAGCCCGGACGAATACGAGCAGTACTTC. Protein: CAISPDEYEQYF.

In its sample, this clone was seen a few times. The CDR3 loop reads CASRFIQGAGSPLHF. CDR3 nucleotide sequence: TGTGCAAGTCGCTTTATTCAGGGGGCAGGGTCACCCCTCCACTTT. The rearrangement uses TRBV12-2 and TRBJ1-6; TRBD1, the table's D call, lacks a check against the DNA. TRBV12-2 counts as a pseudogene. This CDR3 has 15 amino acids.

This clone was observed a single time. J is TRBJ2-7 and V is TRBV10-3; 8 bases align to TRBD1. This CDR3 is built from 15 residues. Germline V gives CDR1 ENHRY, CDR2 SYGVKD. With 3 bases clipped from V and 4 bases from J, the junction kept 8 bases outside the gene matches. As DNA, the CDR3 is TGTGCCATCAGTGACCCACAGGGGGGCTCTTACGAGCAGTACTTC. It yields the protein CAISDPQGGSYEQYF.

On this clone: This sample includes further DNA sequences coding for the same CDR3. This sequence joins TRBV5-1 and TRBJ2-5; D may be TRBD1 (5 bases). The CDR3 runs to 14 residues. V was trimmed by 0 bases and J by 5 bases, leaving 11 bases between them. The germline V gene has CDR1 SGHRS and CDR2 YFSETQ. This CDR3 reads CASSLGRGLETQYF. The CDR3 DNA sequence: TGCGCCAGCAGCTTGGGAAGGGGTCTGGAGACCCAGTACTTC.

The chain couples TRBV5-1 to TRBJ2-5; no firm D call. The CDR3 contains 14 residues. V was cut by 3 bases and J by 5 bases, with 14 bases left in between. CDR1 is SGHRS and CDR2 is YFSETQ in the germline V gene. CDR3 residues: CASSSRTQGETQYF. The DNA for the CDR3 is TGCGCCAGCAGCTCAAGGACCCAAGGGGAGACCCAGTACTTC.

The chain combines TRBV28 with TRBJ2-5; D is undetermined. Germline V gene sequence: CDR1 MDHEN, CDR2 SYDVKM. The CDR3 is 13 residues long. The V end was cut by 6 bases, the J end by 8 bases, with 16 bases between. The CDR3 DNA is TGTGCCAGCAGCTTACCCCCAGCCCCTACCCAGTACTTC. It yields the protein CASSLPPAPTQYF.

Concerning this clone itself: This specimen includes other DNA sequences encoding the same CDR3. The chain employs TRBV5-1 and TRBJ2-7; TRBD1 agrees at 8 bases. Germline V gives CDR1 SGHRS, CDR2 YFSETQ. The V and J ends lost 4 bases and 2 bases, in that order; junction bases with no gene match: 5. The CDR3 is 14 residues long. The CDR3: CASSLGTGTYEQYF. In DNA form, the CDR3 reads TGCGCCAGCAGCCTTGGGACAGGCACCTACGAGCAGTACTTC.

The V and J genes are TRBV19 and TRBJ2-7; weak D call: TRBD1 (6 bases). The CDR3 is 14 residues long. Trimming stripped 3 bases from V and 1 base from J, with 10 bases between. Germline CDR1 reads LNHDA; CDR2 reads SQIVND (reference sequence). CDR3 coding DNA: TGTGCCAGTAGTATCTCTACAGGGTCCTACGAGCAGTACTTC. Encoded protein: CASSISTGSYEQYF.

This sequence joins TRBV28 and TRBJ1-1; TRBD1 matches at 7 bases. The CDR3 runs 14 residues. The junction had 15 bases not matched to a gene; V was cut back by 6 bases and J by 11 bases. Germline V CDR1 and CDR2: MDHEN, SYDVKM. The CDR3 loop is CASRMKLDRVVAFF. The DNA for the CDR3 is TGTGCCAGCAGAATGAAACTAGACAGGGTCGTGGCTTTCTTT.

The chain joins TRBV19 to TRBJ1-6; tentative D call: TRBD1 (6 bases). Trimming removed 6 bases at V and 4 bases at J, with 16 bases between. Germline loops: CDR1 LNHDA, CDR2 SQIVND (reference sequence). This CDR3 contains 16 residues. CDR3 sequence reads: CASREQGGRYNSPLHF. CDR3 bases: TGTGCCAGTAGGGAACAGGGAGGTCGTTATAATTCACCCCTCCACTTT.

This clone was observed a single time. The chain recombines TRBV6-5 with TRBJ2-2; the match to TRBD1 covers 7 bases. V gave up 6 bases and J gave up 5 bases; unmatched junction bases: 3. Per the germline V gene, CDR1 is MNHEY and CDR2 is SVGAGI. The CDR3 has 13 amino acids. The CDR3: CASRETGTGELFF. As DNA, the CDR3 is TGTGCCAGCAGGGAGACAGGGACCGGGGAGCTGTTTTTT.

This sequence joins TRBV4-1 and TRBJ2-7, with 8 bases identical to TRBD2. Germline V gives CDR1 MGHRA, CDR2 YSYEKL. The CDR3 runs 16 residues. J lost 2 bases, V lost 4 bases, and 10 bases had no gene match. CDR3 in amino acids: CASSPRAGGAPYEQYF. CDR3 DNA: TGCGCCAGCAGCCCTCGGGCCGGGGGGGCTCCCTACGAGCAGTACTTC.

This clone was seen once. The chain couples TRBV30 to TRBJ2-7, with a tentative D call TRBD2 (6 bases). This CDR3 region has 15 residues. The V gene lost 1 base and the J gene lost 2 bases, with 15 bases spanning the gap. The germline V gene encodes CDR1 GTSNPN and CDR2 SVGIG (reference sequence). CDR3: CAWSGPGLSTYEQYF. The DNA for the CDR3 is TGTGCCTGGAGTGGGCCGGGACTTTCAACCTACGAGCAGTACTTC. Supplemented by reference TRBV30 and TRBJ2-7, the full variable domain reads SQTIHQWPATLVQPVGSPLSLECTVEGTSNPNLYWYRQAAGRGLQLLFYSVGIGQISSEVPQNLSASRPQDRQFILSSKKLLLSDSGFYLCAWSGPGLSTYEQYFGPGTRLTVT.

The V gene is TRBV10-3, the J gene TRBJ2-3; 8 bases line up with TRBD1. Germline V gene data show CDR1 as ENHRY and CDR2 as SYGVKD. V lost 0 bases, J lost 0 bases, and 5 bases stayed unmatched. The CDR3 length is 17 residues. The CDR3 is CAISESGQVISTDTQYF. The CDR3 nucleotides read TGTGCCATCAGTGAGTCGGGACAGGTGATTAGCACAGATACGCAGTATTTT.

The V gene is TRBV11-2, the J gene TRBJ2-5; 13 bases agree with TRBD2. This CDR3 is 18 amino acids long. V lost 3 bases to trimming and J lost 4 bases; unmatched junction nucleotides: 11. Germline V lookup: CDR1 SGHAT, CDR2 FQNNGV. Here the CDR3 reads CASSFNLGGLAGRETQYF. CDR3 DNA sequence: TGTGCCAGCAGCTTCAACCTTGGGGGACTAGCGGGAAGAGAGACCCAGTACTTC. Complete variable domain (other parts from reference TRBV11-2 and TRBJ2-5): EAGVAQSPRYKIIEKRQSVAFWCNPISGHATLYWYQQILGQGPKLLIQFQNNGVVDDSQLPKDRFSAERLKGVDSTLKIQPAKLEDSAVYLCASSFNLGGLAGRETQYFGPGTRLLVL.

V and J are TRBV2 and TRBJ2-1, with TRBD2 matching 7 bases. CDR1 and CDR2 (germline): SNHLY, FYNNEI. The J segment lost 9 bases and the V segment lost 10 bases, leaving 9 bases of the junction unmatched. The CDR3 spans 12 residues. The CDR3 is CATTLSGSEQFF. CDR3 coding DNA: TGTGCCACCACCCTTAGCGGGTCTGAGCAGTTCTTC.

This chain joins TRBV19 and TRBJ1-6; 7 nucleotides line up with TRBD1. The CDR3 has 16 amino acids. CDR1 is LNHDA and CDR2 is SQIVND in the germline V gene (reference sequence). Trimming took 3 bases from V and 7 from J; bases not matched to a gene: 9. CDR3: CASSIEGTARNSPLHF. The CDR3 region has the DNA TGTGCCAGTAGTATTGAAGGGACAGCCAGAAATTCACCCCTCCACTTT.

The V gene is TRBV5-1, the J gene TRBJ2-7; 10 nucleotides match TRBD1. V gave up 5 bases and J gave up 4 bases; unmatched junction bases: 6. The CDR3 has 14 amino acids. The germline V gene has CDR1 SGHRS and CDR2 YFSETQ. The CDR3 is CASSRGTGVYEQYF. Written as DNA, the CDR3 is TGCGCCAGCAGTCGAGGGACAGGGGTTTACGAGCAGTACTTC.

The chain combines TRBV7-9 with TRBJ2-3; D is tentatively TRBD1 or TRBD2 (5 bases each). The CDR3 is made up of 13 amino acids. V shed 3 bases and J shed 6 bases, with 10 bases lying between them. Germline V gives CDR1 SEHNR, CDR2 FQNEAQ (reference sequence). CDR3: CASSFGGSDTQYF. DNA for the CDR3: TGTGCCAGCAGCTTTGGGGGTTCGGATACGCAGTATTTT.